The source of this T cell receptor (beta chain) is a study of Ad26.COV2.S vaccination and SARS-CoV-2 variants. A note on this clone: Its target is not known.

Study results and limitations: The study found similar non-spike TCR breadth in vaccine and placebo recipients.

Treatment in this sample: around 19 received Ad26.COV2.S at low or high dose, single or two shots; about 5 received placebo; per-sample allocation not given. Samples analyzed were those drawn on day 63 after the first vaccine or placebo injection. Clones were sequenced by immunoSEQ multiplex PCR, and TCRdb holds only the in-frame ones, with some missing. The table shows approximately 300,000 clones, with about 82% occurring only once. CDR1 and CDR2 (germline): SGDLS, YYNGEE. The CDR3 loop spans 17 amino acids. Trimming cost V 1 base and J 2 bases; bases outside gene matches: 3. This sequence originates from a person between 18 and 65 years old who received the Ad26.COV2.S COVID-19 vaccine or a placebo. This specimen consisted of peripheral blood, obtained in a trial of Ad26.COV2.S vaccine versus placebo. The chain uses TRBV9 and TRBJ2-2; 12 nucleotides align to TRBD2. DNA of the CDR3: TGTGCCAGCAGCGTACCTAGCGGGGGGGTCAACACCGGGGAGCTGTTTTTT. It yields the protein CASSVPSGGVNTGELFF.